The 14 T cell receptor beta chains below all came from one sample that was sequenced in a study of radiotherapy plus CTLA-4 blockade in lung cancer. Using immunoSEQ multiplex PCR, the repertoire was profiled, and TCRdb retains in-frame clones only, with some absent. The sample carries about 81,000 clones, roughly 70% recorded once. The sample in question was peripheral blood, obtained from a patient treated with radiotherapy plus ipilimumab. These TCRs come from a human donor with non-small cell lung cancer that progressed on radiotherapy plus ipilimumab.

In this sample, this clone turned up once. The chain combines TRBV5-1 with TRBJ2-5; 7 bases fit TRBD1. The CDR3 is 16 amino acids. Germline CDR1 SGHRS, CDR2 YFSETQ. Trimming took 1 base from V and 3 from J; bases not matched to a gene: 9. CDR3 sequence (DNA): TGCGCCAGCAGCTTGCCCATAATGGGACAGAAAGAGACCCAGTACTTC. Protein product: CASSLPIMGQKETQYF.

V gene TRBV27 combines with J gene TRBJ2-7, with 15 bases identical to TRBD2. The CDR3 contains 19 residues. Unmatched junction bases numbered 8, after V lost 2 bases and J lost 0 bases. Germline V gives CDR1 MNHEY, CDR2 SMNVEV (reference sequence). CDR3 coding DNA: TGTGCCAGCAGTTTAATCGGACTAGCGGGGGGGAGAATCTCCTACGAGCAGTACTTC. Protein product: CASSLIGLAGGRISYEQYF.

In the case of this clone: At one end, the junction sequence differs from germline, possibly due to a read error. This CDR3 is also generated by other DNA sequences in the sample. The chain recombines TRBV6-5 with TRBJ1-4; no reliable D call. The CDR3 has 16 amino acids. Germline V gene data show CDR1 as MNHEY and CDR2 as SVGAGI. For the CDR3, the DNA is TGTGCCAGCAGTTACTCGATCCCTGCAACCAATGAAAAACTGTTTTTT. Encoded protein: CASSYSIPATNEKLFF.

The chain has TRBV11-2 and TRBJ1-2, with D unresolved. Germline V CDR1 and CDR2: SGHAT, FQNNGV. The CDR3 has 13 residues. The V end was cut by 5 bases, the J end by 3 bases, with 10 bases between. CDR3 in DNA: TGTGCCAGCAGCCAACTCACGGACTATGGCTACACCTTC. Translating it yields CASSQLTDYGYTF.

This clone was counted between two and nine times. The gene calls are TRBV19 and TRBJ2-1; perhaps TRBD1 as D (5 bases). The germline V and J ends were trimmed by 7 bases and 4 bases, with 11 bases remaining between them. This CDR3 spans 13 amino acids. Germline CDR1 LNHDA, CDR2 SQIVND (reference sequence). CDR3 protein: CASNSQVYNEQFF. The CDR3 DNA is TGTGCCAGTAATTCACAGGTATACAATGAGCAGTTCTTC.

V gene TRBV5-1 combines with J gene TRBJ1-2; D is perhaps TRBD1 (5 bases). V was shortened by 0 bases and J by 8 bases, with 14 bases between the two germline ends. Germline V gene sequence: CDR1 SGHRS, CDR2 YFSETQ. The CDR3 loop spans 14 amino acids. The CDR3 bases are TGCGCCAGCAGCTTGGGACAGAACGCAGGGGGCTACACCTTC. This codes for CASSLGQNAGGYTF.

The rearrangement links TRBV27 to TRBJ2-7; 7 bases are shared with TRBD1. The J segment lost 0 bases and the V segment lost 6 bases, leaving 5 bases of the junction unmatched. The CDR3 consists of 14 residues. CDR1 is MNHEY and CDR2 is SMNVEV in the germline V gene (reference sequence). The CDR3: CASRTGTTSYEQYF. The CDR3 DNA follows: TGTGCCAGCAGGACAGGGACCACCTCCTACGAGCAGTACTTC.

CDR3 DNA: TGTGCCAGCAGCTCAGAAGGTCCCGGCAATCAGCCCCAGCATTTT. Residues: CASSSEGPGNQPQHF. The gene calls are TRBV27 and TRBJ1-5, with D unresolved. The germline CDR1 and CDR2 sequences are MNHEY and SMNVEV (reference sequence). Trimming pared 6 bases from V and 2 bases from J, leaving 14 bases between. This CDR3 contains 15 residues.

The chain recombines TRBV7-3 with TRBJ2-3; D uncertain. V shed 0 bases and J shed 0 bases, with 7 bases lying between them. The length of the CDR3 is 15 residues. The germline gives CDR1 SGHTA, CDR2 FQGTGA. DNA for the CDR3: TGTGCCAGCAGCTTAACTCGCGAGAGCACAGATACGCAGTATTTT. It specifies CASSLTRESTDTQYF.

The gene calls are TRBV2 and TRBJ2-7; D may correspond to TRBD1 or TRBD2 (6 bases each). The CDR3 has 14 amino acids. V lost 7 bases and J lost 2, with 15 bases in between. The germline V gene has CDR1 SNHLY and CDR2 FYNNEI. The CDR3 DNA sequence: TGTGCCAGCAAAGTTTCGGGGGCCCCCTACGAGCAGTACTTC. It specifies CASKVSGAPYEQYF.

This clone was detected only once. This chain uses TRBV9 with TRBJ2-7; possible D gene TRBD2, 5 bases. V dropped 0 bases and J dropped 2 bases, with 12 bases sitting between them. The CDR3 runs 15 residues. Germline CDR1 and CDR2: SGDLS and YYNGEE. CDR3 coding DNA: TGTGCCAGCAGCGTAGCCTTGGGAGCCCCCTACGAGCAGTACTTC. As protein: CASSVALGAPYEQYF.

The V and J genes are TRBV11-2 and TRBJ1-2; the D gene is possibly TRBD1 (5 bases). Germline CDR1 is SGHAT and CDR2 is FQNNGV. This CDR3 is built from 14 residues. The ends were cut back, 1 base at V and 6 bases at J, with 12 bases in the middle. The CDR3 protein is CASSLGRGIDGYTF. The CDR3, as DNA: TGTGCCAGCAGCTTAGGGAGGGGTATTGATGGCTACACCTTC.

The V and J genes are TRBV28 and TRBJ2-5, with 8 bases aligning to TRBD1. This CDR3 has 14 residues. Per the germline V gene, CDR1 is MDHEN and CDR2 is SYDVKM. V gave up 2 bases and J gave up 5 bases; unmatched junction bases: 4. CDR3 coding DNA: TGTGCCAGCAGTTTAGCAGGGGGCGAGGAGACCCAGTACTTC. This encodes CASSLAGGEETQYF.

The genes are TRBV7-2 and TRBJ2-1; D not certain. The CDR3 sequence is 14 residues long. Germline assignment: CDR1 SGHTA and CDR2 FQGNSA. Between the trimmed V and J ends, which lost 1 base and 4 bases, there was a span of 8 bases. This CDR3 is CASSLGWGYNEQFF. The CDR3 DNA is TGTGCCAGCAGCTTAGGTTGGGGATACAATGAGCAGTTCTTC.